Listed below are T cell receptor beta chains from one sample, sequenced in a study of cytomegalovirus exposure and HLA in healthy donors. Repertoires were generated with immunoSEQ multiplex PCR, while TCRdb's copy carries only in-frame clones and drops some. The sample records 150,000 to 200,000 clones, about four fifths being singletons. Specimen: PBMCs. The receptor set was obtained from a man aged 18-30 years in good health and CMV-seronegative. Each CDR3 is given with its conserved first and last residue. D genes are given only for firm matches. Size tells how often a clone was seen (once, few, many) or the class of an expanded clone, and some rows leave it out.

>TRBJ1-2|.|.|TRBV10-3
CAISPQRENYGYTF
TGTGCCATCAGCCCGCAGCGGGAAAACTATGGCTACACCTTC
>TRBJ2-3|.|.|TRBV5-1
CASSRAGPSTDTQYF
TGCGCCAGCAGCAGGGCGGGCCCGAGCACAGATACGCAGTATTTT
>TRBJ2-3|.|once|TRBV29-1
CSAIDSPTDTQYF
TGCAGCGCCATCGACAGTCCGACAGATACGCAGTATTTT
>TRBJ2-1|TRBD2|few|TRBV5-4
CASSTGGAGGSYNEQFF
TGTGCCAGCAGCACCGGGGGAGCGGGAGGGAGTTACAATGAGCAGTTCTTC
>TRBJ2-6|.|once|TRBV4-2
CASSQVGGEPGANVLTF
TGTGCCAGCAGCCAAGTCGGTGGGGAGCCTGGGGCCAACGTCCTGACTTTC
>TRBJ1-1|.|once|TRBV7-3
CASSSMGGSTEAFF
TGTGCCAGCAGCTCCATGGGGGGTAGCACTGAAGCTTTCTTT
>TRBJ2-7|.|few|TRBV18
CASSGGRTGKGNEQYF
TGTGCCAGCTCGGGGGGTCGTACGGGGAAAGGTAACGAGCAGTACTTC
>TRBJ1-5|.|.|TRBV5-6
CASSTGHGGQPQHF
TGTGCCAGCAGCACCGGACACGGGGGTCAGCCCCAGCATTTT
>TRBJ2-5|TRBD1|.|TRBV7-7
CASSTQGAGTQYF
TGTGCTAGCAGCACACAGGGGGCAGGGACCCAGTACTTC
>TRBJ2-5|TRBD2|.|TRBV27
CASSSSPGGRQETQYF
TGTGCCAGCAGTTCGTCCCCGGGGGGGAGGCAAGAGACCCAGTACTTC
>TRBJ2-7|.|.|TRBV9
CASSVAENYEQYF
TGTGCCAGCAGCGTAGCGGAGAACTACGAGCAGTACTTC
>TRBJ2-1|TRBD2|.|TRBV6-6
CASSYAGGPREQFF
TGTGCCAGCAGTTACGCGGGGGGGCCCCGGGAGCAGTTCTTC
>TRBJ2-1|TRBD1|few|TRBV9
CASGPGTGYNEQFF
TGTGCCAGCGGACCCGGGACAGGATACAATGAGCAGTTCTTC
>TRBJ2-7|TRBD2|.|TRBV7-2
CASSPAGLAGGLGEQYF
TGTGCCAGCAGCCCCGCGGGGTTAGCGGGAGGTTTGGGGGAGCAGTACTTC
>TRBJ2-7|TRBD1|.|TRBV4-1
CASSQVPPRDRSYEQYF
TGCGCCAGCAGCCAAGTCCCCCCCCGGGACAGGAGTTACGAGCAGTACTTC
>TRBJ1-1|.|.|TRBV6-1
CASSYRRGSQVEAFF
TGTGCCAGCAGCTACCGCAGGGGTTCACAGGTTGAAGCTTTCTTT
>TRBJ1-6|.|.|TRBV5-1
CASSLDGSPRSPLHF
TGCGCCAGCAGCTTGGATGGTAGCCCGAGGTCACCCCTCCACTTT
>TRBJ2-1|.|few|TRBV10-3
CAIKGGRIAYNEQFF
TGTGCCATCAAGGGGGGGCGCATCGCCTACAATGAGCAGTTCTTC
>TRBJ2-2|TRBD1|.|TRBV5-1
CASSPGQGTGELFF
TGCGCCAGCAGCCCTGGACAGGGGACTGGGGAGCTGTTTTTT
>TRBJ2-5|TRBD1|.|TRBV5-1
CASSLGGTGGAGETQYF
TGCGCCAGCAGCTTGGGCGGGACAGGGGGCGCCGGGGAGACCCAGTACTTC
>TRBJ2-5|.|.|TRBV29-1
CSVVSRVLQETQYF
TGCAGCGTTGTGTCCCGAGTTCTCCAAGAGACCCAGTACTTC
>TRBJ1-4|TRBD1|.|TRBV7-9
CASSLGGTGVKLFF
TGTGCCAGCAGCTTAGGTGGGACAGGAGTAAAACTGTTTTTT
>TRBJ1-5|TRBD1|.|TRBV7-8
CASSFLDRDQPQHF
TGTGCCAGCAGCTTCCTTGACAGGGATCAGCCCCAGCATTTT
>TRBJ1-2|TRBD1|.|TRBV7-8
CASRLTGESGYTF
TGTGCCAGCAGACTCACAGGGGAAAGTGGCTACACCTTC
>TRBJ2-2|TRBD2|.|TRBV7-2
CASRPNFGGASGELFF
TGTGCCAGCAGGCCGAATTTCGGGGGGGCCTCCGGGGAGCTGTTTTTT
>TRBJ2-3|TRBD2|.|TRBV2
CASNRGGIRSTDTQYF
TGTGCCAGCAATCGCGGGGGGATCCGTAGCACAGATACGCAGTATTTT
>TRBJ2-3|.|.|TRBV27
CASSFGGGGTDTQYF
TGTGCCAGCAGTTTTGGAGGGGGCGGGACAGATACGCAGTATTTT
>TRBJ2-7|.|.|TRBV7-8
CASSPTEGVKYEQYF
TGTGCCAGCAGCCCCACGGAGGGCGTGAAATACGAGCAGTACTTC
>TRBJ2-1|TRBD2|.|TRBV4-3
CASSQGLAGRVADNEQFF
TGCGCCAGCAGCCAAGGACTAGCGGGACGCGTAGCGGACAATGAGCAGTTCTTC
>TRBJ1-2|.|.|TRBV6-5
CASSPKTANYGYTF
TGTGCCAGCAGCCCCAAAACGGCTAACTATGGCTACACCTTC
>TRBJ2-6|.|.|TRBV27
CASSLRGSGANVLTF
TGTGCCAGCAGCCTACGAGGGTCTGGGGCCAACGTCCTGACTTTC
>TRBJ2-5|TRBD2|.|TRBV27
CASSPLGGGETQYF
TGTGCCAGCAGCCCCTTGGGGGGGGGAGAGACCCAGTACTTC
>TRBJ1-1|.|.|TRBV5-6
CASSFWDWENTEAFF
TGTGCCAGCAGCTTTTGGGACTGGGAGAACACTGAAGCTTTCTTT
>TRBJ1-1|.|.|TRBV27
CASRGQRNTEAFF
TGTGCCAGCAGAGGACAGAGGAACACTGAAGCTTTCTTT
>TRBJ2-7|TRBD2|.|TRBV18
CASTRTSGGNYEQYF
TGTGCCAGCACCCGGACTAGCGGGGGTAACTACGAGCAGTACTTC
>TRBJ2-5|TRBD2|.|TRBV6-1
CASIFGTSGSKQYF
TGTGCCAGCATTTTCGGGACTAGCGGCAGCAAGCAGTACTTC
>TRBJ2-7|.|.|TRBV27
CASSLQGYEQYF
TGTGCCAGCAGTTTGCAGGGCTACGAGCAGTACTTC
>TRBJ1-6|TRBD1|.|TRBV27
CASRDPAGGNSPLHF
TGTGCCAGCAGGGATCCGGCAGGGGGAAATTCACCCCTCCACTTT
>TRBJ1-1|.|once|TRBV10-2
CASSESIRGLAFF
TGCGCCAGCAGTGAGTCTATAAGGGGGTTAGCTTTCTTT
>TRBJ2-7|TRBD2|.|TRBV19
CASSSGGLSYEQYF
TGTGCCAGTAGTTCGGGGGGTCTGTCCTACGAGCAGTACTTC
>TRBJ1-6|.|once|TRBV4-1
CASSREMSSYNSPLHF
TGCGCCAGCAGCCGAGAAATGAGCTCCTATAATTCACCCCTCCACTTT
>TRBJ1-2|.|.|TRBV6-6
CASSYSSEGLYGYTF
TGTGCCAGCAGTTACTCGTCGGAGGGACTCTATGGCTACACCTTC
>TRBJ2-7|TRBD2|.|TRBV5-4
CASSPERGAEYEQYF
TGTGCCAGCAGCCCCGAGCGGGGGGCAGAGTACGAGCAGTACTTC
>TRBJ2-7|.|few|TRBV7-9
CSSSWSSYEQYF
TGTTCCAGCAGCTGGAGCTCCTACGAGCAGTACTTC
>TRBJ2-1|TRBD2|.|TRBV5-1
CASSYRGLAGDEQFF
TGCGCCAGCAGCTACCGTGGACTAGCGGGAGATGAGCAGTTCTTC
>TRBJ1-2|TRBD1|.|TRBV19
CASTTLDRANYGYTF
TGTGCCAGTACCACGCTCGACAGGGCTAACTATGGCTACACCTTC
>TRBJ2-2|.|.|TRBV2
CASSRRGDGELFF
TGTGCCAGCAGTCGCAGGGGGGACGGGGAGCTGTTTTTT
>TRBJ2-1|TRBD2|few|TRBV27
CASRRTSGSNEQFF
TGTGCCAGCAGACGGACTAGCGGGAGCAATGAGCAGTTCTTC
>TRBJ2-7|.|.|TRBV28
CASRFGSSYEQYF
TGTGCCAGCAGATTCGGGAGCTCCTACGAGCAGTACTTC
>TRBJ2-3|TRBD2|.|TRBV5-1
CASSLPLGLGRTDTQYF
TGCGCCAGCAGCTTACCTCTGGGACTAGGTCGGACAGATACGCAGTATTTT
>TRBJ2-2|.|.|TRBV10-3
CALKRAGLDTGELFF
TGTGCCCTCAAACGTGCGGGACTCGACACCGGGGAGCTGTTTTTT
>TRBJ2-1|.|.|TRBV18
CASSRYTGTINEQFF
TGTGCCAGCTCTCGTTACACCGGGACAATCAATGAGCAGTTCTTC